This T cell receptor beta chain appears in the sequencing data of a study of a mutant IDH1 vaccine in newly diagnosed glioma. This CDR3 has 13 amino acids. The germline gives CDR1 MNHNS, CDR2 SASEGT. V lost 8 bases and J 0 bases, leaving 8 bases between the germline ends. This clone was seen just once. Documented time point: baseline, week 1 (first vaccination visit). Described treatment: pre-vaccination baseline after standard-of-care therapy. Produced via immunoSEQ multiplex PCR; TCRdb's table is partial and in-frame only. In the table there are about 68,000 clones, more than 65% of which are singletons.

The chain has TRBV6-1 and TRBJ1-5; unclear D gene. This receptor was identified in a man over 45 with glioma. The input for sequencing was PBMCs, taken from a glioma patient treated with radiotherapy, temozolomide or both. Here the CDR3 reads CASLQDSNQPQHF. The CDR3 region has the DNA TGTGCCAGCCTTCAGGATAGCAATCAGCCCCAGCATTTT.